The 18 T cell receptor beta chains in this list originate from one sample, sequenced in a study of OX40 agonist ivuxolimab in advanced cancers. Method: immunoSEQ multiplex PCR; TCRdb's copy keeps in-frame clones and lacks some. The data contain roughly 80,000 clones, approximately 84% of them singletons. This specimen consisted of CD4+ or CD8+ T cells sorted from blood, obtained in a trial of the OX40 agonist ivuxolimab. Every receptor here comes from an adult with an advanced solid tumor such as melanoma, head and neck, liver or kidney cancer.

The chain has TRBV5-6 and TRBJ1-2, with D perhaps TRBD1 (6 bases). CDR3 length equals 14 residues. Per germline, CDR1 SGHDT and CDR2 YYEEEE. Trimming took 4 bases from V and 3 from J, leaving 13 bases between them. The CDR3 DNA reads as TGTGCCAGCAGCCTACGGTCAGGGGACTATGGCTACACCTTC. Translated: CASSLRSGDYGYTF.

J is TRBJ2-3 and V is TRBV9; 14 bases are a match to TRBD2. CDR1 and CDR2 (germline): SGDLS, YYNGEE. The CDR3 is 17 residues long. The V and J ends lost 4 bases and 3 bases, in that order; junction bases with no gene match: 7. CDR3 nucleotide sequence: TGTGCCAGCAGCCCGGAACGGACTAGCGGGGGGACAGATACGCAGTATTTT. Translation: CASSPERTSGGTDTQYF.

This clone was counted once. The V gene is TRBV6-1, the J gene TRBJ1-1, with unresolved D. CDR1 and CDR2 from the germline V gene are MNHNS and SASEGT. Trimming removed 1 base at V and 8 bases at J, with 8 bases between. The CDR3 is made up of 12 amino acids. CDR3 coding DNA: TGTGCCAGCAGTGAAGGGTCTCCCGAAGCTTTCTTT. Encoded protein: CASSEGSPEAFF.

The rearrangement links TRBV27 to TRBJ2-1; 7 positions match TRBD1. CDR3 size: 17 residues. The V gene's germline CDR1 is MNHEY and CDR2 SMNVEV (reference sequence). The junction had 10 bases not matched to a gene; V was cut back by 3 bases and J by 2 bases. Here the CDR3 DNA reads TGTGCCAGCAGTTTGTCAATAACAGGGGAACCCTACAATGAGCAGTTCTTC. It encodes CASSLSITGEPYNEQFF.

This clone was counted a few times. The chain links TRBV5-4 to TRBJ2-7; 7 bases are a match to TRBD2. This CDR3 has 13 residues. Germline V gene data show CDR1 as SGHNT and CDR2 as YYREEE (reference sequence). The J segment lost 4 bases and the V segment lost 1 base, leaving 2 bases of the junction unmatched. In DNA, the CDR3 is TGTGCCAGCAGCTTGCCCGGGAGGTACGAGCAGTACTTC. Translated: CASSLPGRYEQYF. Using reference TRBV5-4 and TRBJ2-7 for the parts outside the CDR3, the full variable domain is ETGVTQSPTHLIKTRGQQVTLRCSSQSGHNTVSWYQQALGQGPQFIFQYYREEENGRGNFPPRFSGLQFPNYSSELNVNALELDDSALYLCASSLPGRYEQYFGPGTRLTVT.

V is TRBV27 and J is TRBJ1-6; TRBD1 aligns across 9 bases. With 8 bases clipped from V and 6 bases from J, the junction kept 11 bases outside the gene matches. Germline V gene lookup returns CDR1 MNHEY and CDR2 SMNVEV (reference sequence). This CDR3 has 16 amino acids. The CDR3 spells CASRLRSGQGNSPLHF. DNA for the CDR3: TGTGCCAGCCGTCTCCGCTCGGGACAGGGTAATTCACCCCTCCACTTT.

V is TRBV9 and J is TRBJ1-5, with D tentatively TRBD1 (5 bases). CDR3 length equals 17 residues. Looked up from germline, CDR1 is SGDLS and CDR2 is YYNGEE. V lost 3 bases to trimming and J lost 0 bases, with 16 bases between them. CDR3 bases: TGTGCCAGCAGCGGGGGCAGGGCTTTGACTAGCAATCAGCCCCAGCATTTT. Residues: CASSGGRALTSNQPQHF. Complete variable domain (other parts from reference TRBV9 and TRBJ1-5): DSGVTQTPKHLITATGQRVTLRCSPRSGDLSVYWYQQSLDQGLQFLIQYYNGEERAKGNILERFSAQQFPDLHSELNLSSLELGDSALYFCASSGGRALTSNQPQHFGDGTRLSIL.

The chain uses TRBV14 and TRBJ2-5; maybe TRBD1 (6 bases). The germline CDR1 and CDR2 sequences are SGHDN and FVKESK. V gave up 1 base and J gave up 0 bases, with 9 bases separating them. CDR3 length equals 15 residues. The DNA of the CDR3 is TGTGCCAGCAGCCAAGTGGACAGTTACCAAGAGACCCAGTACTTC. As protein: CASSQVDSYQETQYF.

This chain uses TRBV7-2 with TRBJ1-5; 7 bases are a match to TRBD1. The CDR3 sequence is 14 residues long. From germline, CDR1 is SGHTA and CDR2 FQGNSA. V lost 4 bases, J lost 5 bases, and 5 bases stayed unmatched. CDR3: CASSSGQAYQPQHF. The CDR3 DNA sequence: TGTGCCAGCAGCTCCGGACAGGCCTATCAGCCCCAGCATTTT.

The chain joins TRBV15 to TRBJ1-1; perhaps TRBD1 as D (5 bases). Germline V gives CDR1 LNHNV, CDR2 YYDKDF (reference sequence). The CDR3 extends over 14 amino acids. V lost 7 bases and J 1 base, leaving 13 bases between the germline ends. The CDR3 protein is CATISLGGNTEAFF. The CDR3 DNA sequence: TGTGCCACCATCTCCCTGGGGGGGAACACTGAAGCTTTCTTT.

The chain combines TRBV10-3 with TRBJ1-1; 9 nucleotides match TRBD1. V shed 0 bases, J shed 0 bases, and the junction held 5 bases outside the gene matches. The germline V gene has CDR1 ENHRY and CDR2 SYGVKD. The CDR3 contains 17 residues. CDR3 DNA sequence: TGTGCCATCAGTGAGTCCCCGGGACAGGGACTGAACACTGAAGCTTTCTTT. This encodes CAISESPGQGLNTEAFF.

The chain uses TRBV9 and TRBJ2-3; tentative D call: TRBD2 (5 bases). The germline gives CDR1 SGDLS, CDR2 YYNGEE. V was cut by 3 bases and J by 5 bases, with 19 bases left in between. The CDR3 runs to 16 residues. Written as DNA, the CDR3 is TGTGCCAGCAGCGCAATACCCCAAGGAGGTAAAGATACGCAGTATTTT. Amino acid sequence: CASSAIPQGGKDTQYF.

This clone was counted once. CDR3 amino acids: CASSGLLNTGELFF. In DNA form, the CDR3 reads TGTGCCAGCAGTGGGCTACTAAACACCGGGGAGCTGTTTTTT. The V gene is TRBV6-1, the J gene TRBJ2-2; D remains ambiguous. V was trimmed by 4 bases and J by 2 bases, leaving 8 bases between them. The CDR3 length is 14 residues. Germline V gives CDR1 MNHNS, CDR2 SASEGT.

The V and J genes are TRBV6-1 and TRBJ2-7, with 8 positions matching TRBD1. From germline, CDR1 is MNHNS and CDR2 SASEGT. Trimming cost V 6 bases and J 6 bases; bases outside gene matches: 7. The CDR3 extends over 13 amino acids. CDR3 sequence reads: CASRTGVLVEQYF. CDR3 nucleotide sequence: TGTGCCAGCAGGACAGGGGTCTTGGTCGAGCAGTACTTC.

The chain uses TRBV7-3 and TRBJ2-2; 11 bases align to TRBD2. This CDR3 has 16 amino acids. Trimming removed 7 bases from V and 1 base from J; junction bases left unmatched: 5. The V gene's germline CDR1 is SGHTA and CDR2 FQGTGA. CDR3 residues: CASTPGTSGNTGELFF. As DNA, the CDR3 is TGTGCCAGCACCCCCGGGACTAGCGGGAACACCGGGGAGCTGTTTTTT.

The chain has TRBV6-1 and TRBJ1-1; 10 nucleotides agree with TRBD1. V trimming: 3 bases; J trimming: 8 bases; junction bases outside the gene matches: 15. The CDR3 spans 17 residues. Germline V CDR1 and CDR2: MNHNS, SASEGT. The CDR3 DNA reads TGTGCCAGCAGTGAGACAGGGGGCGGCCCCCTCGATCCCGAAGCTTTCTTT. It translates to CASSETGGGPLDPEAFF.

The CDR3 coding sequence is TGTGCCAGCAGTTACTCCCCAGTGAACACTGAAGCTTTCTTT. It translates to CASSYSPVNTEAFF. This sequence joins TRBV6-5 and TRBJ1-1, with D uncertain. The CDR3 has 14 amino acids. Germline V gene data show CDR1 as MNHEY and CDR2 as SVGAGI. Trimming removed 0 bases from V and 0 bases from J, with 5 bases in between.

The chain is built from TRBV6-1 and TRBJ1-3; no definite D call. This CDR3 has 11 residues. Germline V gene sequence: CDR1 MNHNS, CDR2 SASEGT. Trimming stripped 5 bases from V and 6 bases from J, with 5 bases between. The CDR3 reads CASSSANTIYF. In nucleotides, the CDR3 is TGTGCCAGCAGTTCGGCAAACACCATATATTTT.